This T cell receptor (beta chain) came from a study of T cell responses to AZD1222 COVID-19 vaccine. Study information: Analysis merged second doses at about 4 or about 12 weeks.

Comment on this clone: As yet, its antigen is unknown.

Whole-study results and caveats: Recipients of AZD1222 seropositive at baseline numbered only six or seven. Clonal diversity may have been underestimated, and the donors were mostly white British, with more females than males.

Here immunoSEQ multiplex PCR was the method, and the copy in TCRdb shows in-frame clones only, minus some. The sample consists of more than 85,000 clones, less than 95% of them appearing once. This receptor was obtained from an adult in good health. This specimen was peripheral blood, taken on day 0 of AZD1222 vaccination.

The DNA for the CDR3 is TGTGCCAGTAGTATACCGCGACAAAAAGGGGTCGGTGGCTACACCTTC. Its translation is CASSIPRQKGVGGYTF. The chain joins TRBV19 to TRBJ1-2; tentatively, D is TRBD1 (5 bases). This CDR3 is 16 amino acids long. The V end lost 2 bases, the J end lost 7 bases, and 20 bases lay between the germline ends. CDR1 is LNHDA and CDR2 is SQIVND in the germline V gene (reference sequence).